This T cell receptor (beta chain) is drawn from a study of beta chain features in type 1 diabetes. Study overall: In all, about 100,000,000 sorted cells from all samples were analyzed.

Turning to this clone: Its antigen is unidentified.

Expressed TCRB transcripts were sequenced after all isolated RNA was converted to cDNA. The table came from immunoSEQ multiplex PCR; TCRdb's copy has only in-frame clones and leaves some out. Of about 360,000 clones listed, about 12% are singletons. There was one heparinised blood draw per donor, averaging approximately 120 mL. General study results and limits: A closer apparent resemblance between naive, central memory and Treg TCRB repertoires was seen in patients than in healthy donors.

The CDR3 is 17 amino acids. CDR1 LGHNA and CDR2 YNFKEQ come from the germline V gene. The J segment lost 9 bases and the V segment lost 2 bases, leaving 15 bases of the junction unmatched. V gene TRBV4-2 combines with J gene TRBJ2-1; 8 nucleotides align to TRBD1. Input material: naive CD4+ T cells from blood. The TCR sequence derives from a man between 18 and 29 years old in good health. The CDR3 loop reads CASSQFPRDRPFGEQFF. CDR3 coding DNA: TGTGCCAGCAGCCAATTTCCCCGGGACAGGCCGTTCGGTGAGCAGTTCTTC.